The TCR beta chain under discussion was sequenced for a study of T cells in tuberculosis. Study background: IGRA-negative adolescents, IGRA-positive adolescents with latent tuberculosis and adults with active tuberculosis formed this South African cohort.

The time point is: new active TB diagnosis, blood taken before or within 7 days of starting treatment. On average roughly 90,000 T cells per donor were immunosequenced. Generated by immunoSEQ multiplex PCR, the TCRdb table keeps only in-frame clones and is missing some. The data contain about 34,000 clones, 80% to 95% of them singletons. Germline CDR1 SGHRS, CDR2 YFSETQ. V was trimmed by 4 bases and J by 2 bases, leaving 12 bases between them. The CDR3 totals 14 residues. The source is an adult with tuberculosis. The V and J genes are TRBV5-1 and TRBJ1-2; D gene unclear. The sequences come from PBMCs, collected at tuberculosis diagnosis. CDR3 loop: CASSPGEGNYGYTF. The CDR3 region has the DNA TGCGCCAGCAGCCCCGGGGAGGGCAACTATGGCTACACCTTC.